The 30 T cell receptor beta chains below all came from one sample that was sequenced in a study of T cells after yellow fever vaccination. TCRdb passed the 5' RACE reads through MiXCR, listing each CDR3 protein once. The table records roughly 350,000 distinct CDR3 sequences, about 4% of them present only once. The sequencing here drew on PBMCs, taken 5 days after the yellow fever booster vaccination. Receptors originate from a man in his late teens or twenties who received the YFV17D yellow fever vaccine.

CDR3 in amino acids: CASSSYGQNTEAFF. The CDR3 nucleotides are TGCGCCAGCAGCTCGTACGGACAGAACACTGAAGCTTTCTTT. The V gene is TRBV5-1, the J gene TRBJ1-1; maybe TRBD1 (5 bases). CDR3 length: 14 residues. With 3 bases removed from V and 1 base from J, the gap between germline ends came to 10 bases. Germline V gene lookup returns CDR1 SGHRS and CDR2 YFSETQ.

The chain joins TRBV7-6 to TRBJ1-6; TRBD1 matches at 7 bases. With 5 bases clipped from V and 10 bases from J, the junction kept 11 bases outside the gene matches. This CDR3 spans 15 amino acids. The germline V gene encodes CDR1 SGHVS and CDR2 FNYEAQ. CDR3 bases: TGTGCCAGCAGCCCAACCACGGGACAGACCTCACCCCTCCACTTT. Translation: CASSPTTGQTSPLHF.

This clonotype was observed a handful of times. The CDR3 DNA sequence: TGTGCCAGCAGTTTCGGACCGGGGTCGGGAGGCTACACCTTC. Amino acid sequence: CASSFGPGSGGYTF. The chain combines TRBV6-5 with TRBJ1-2; D unclear. V was cut by 4 bases and J by 8 bases, with 17 bases left in between. The CDR3 length is 14 residues. The germline V gene has CDR1 MNHEY and CDR2 SVGAGI.

This clonotype has a handful of counts. The V gene is TRBV29-1, the J gene TRBJ2-1; possibly TRBD1 for D (5 bases). V lost 5 bases, J lost 5 bases, and 22 bases lay in between. This CDR3 has 16 residues. The germline V gene has CDR1 SQVTM and CDR2 ANQGSEA. For the CDR3, the DNA is TGCAGCGTTTACAGTGGCGCCGACAGCCCCGACAATGAGCAGTTCTTC. It codes for CSVYSGADSPDNEQFF.

The table lists this clonotype with a few counts. V and J are TRBV14 and TRBJ2-2, with a weak D call TRBD1 (6 bases). This CDR3 is built from 13 residues. Trimming removed 6 bases from V and 9 bases from J, with 14 bases in between. The V gene's germline CDR1 is SGHDN and CDR2 FVKESK. Here the CDR3 DNA reads TGTGCCAGCAGTAAAACAGGGTTTCGGGAGCTGTTTTTT. It specifies CASSKTGFRELFF.

There are many counts of this clonotype. This chain joins TRBV4-1 and TRBJ2-3; D unclear. The CDR3 extends over 13 amino acids. Trimming removed 4 bases from V and 4 bases from J, with 9 bases in between. Per the germline V gene, CDR1 is MGHRA and CDR2 is YSYEKL. CDR3 sequence (DNA): TGCGCCAGCAGCCTGAGCAGTTCAGATACGCAGTATTTT. Its protein product is CASSLSSSDTQYF.

This clonotype was detected only a few times. This rearrangement joins TRBV6-5 to TRBJ1-5, with unresolved D. This CDR3 comprises 12 residues. Trimming removed 6 bases at V and 5 bases at J, with 8 bases between. Per the germline V gene, CDR1 is MNHEY and CDR2 is SVGAGI. The chain's CDR3 is CASRTGYQPQHF. CDR3 nucleotide sequence: TGTGCCAGCAGGACCGGATATCAGCCCCAGCATTTT.

In its sample, this clonotype was seen a few times. The chain joins TRBV20-1 to TRBJ1-1; D may be TRBD1 (6 bases). Trimming removed 7 bases from V and 1 base from J, with 10 bases in between. This CDR3 has 12 amino acids. Germline CDR1 DFQATT, CDR2 SNEGSKA (reference sequence). CDR3 nucleotides: TGCAGTGGCACGACAGGGAACACTGAAGCTTTCTTT. It yields the protein CSGTTGNTEAFF.

This clonotype was seen repeatedly, ten times or more. The rearrangement links TRBV5-1 to TRBJ2-3; 11 bases match TRBD2. Germline V gene lookup returns CDR1 SGHRS and CDR2 YFSETQ. The J segment lost 3 bases and the V segment lost 1 base, leaving 7 bases of the junction unmatched. The CDR3 length is 17 residues. As DNA, the CDR3 is TGCGCCAGCAGCTTGAGGCTAGCGGGGGGCGTAACAGATACGCAGTATTTT. Translated: CASSLRLAGGVTDTQYF.

This clonotype occurred a few times. The rearrangement joins TRBV4-1 to TRBJ1-3, with D perhaps matching TRBD1 (6 bases). The CDR3 length is 14 residues. The germline CDR1 and CDR2 sequences are MGHRA and YSYEKL. The V end lost 1 base, the J end lost 7 bases, and 11 bases lay between the germline ends. DNA of the CDR3: TGCGCCAGCAGCCAAGTAACAGGGAGCAACACCATATATTTT. Translated: CASSQVTGSNTIYF.

The chain joins TRBV20-1 to TRBJ2-7; D ambiguous. V dropped 3 bases and J dropped 0 bases, with 15 bases sitting between them. The CDR3 is 15 amino acids. Germline V CDR1 and CDR2: DFQATT, SNEGSKA (reference sequence). The DNA for the CDR3 is TGCAGTGCTAGCGGTCAGGAGATTAGCTCCTACGAGCAGTACTTC. As protein: CSASGQEISSYEQYF.

In its sample, this clonotype was seen a few times. This CDR3 reads CASSQDGTGQNQPQHF. The CDR3 DNA sequence: TGCGCCAGCAGCCAAGATGGGACAGGACAGAATCAGCCCCAGCATTTT. V gene TRBV4-1 combines with J gene TRBJ1-5, with TRBD1 matching 8 bases. CDR1 is MGHRA and CDR2 is YSYEKL in the germline V gene. With 0 bases clipped from V and 4 bases from J, the junction kept 5 bases outside the gene matches. The length of the CDR3 is 16 residues.

DNA for the CDR3: TGTGCCAGCAGCTCCCGGGACAGGGTCGGGTACGAGCAGTACTTC. Protein: CASSSRDRVGYEQYF. The V call is TRBV7-9, the J call TRBJ2-7; 9 nucleotides line up with TRBD1. V dropped 4 bases and J dropped 4; count of bases not matched to a gene: 8. Germline CDR1 is SEHNR and CDR2 is FQNEAQ (reference sequence). The CDR3 covers 15 residues.

In its sample, this clonotype was seen a few times. The chain employs TRBV10-1 and TRBJ1-2; weak D call: TRBD1 (6 bases). The V gene's germline CDR1 is WNHNN and CDR2 SYGVQD (reference sequence). This CDR3 region has 13 residues. The germline V and J ends were trimmed by 5 bases and 4 bases, with 11 bases remaining between them. The CDR3: CASSRTVFYGYTF. The CDR3 DNA is TGCGCCAGCAGTCGGACAGTCTTCTATGGCTACACCTTC.

This clonotype occurred a few times. This chain uses TRBV5-1 with TRBJ2-5, with D perhaps matching TRBD2 (7 bases). Germline CDR1 reads SGHRS; CDR2 reads YFSETQ. The CDR3 spans 14 residues. Trimming shortened V by 4 bases and J by 2 bases, and 12 bases separated the two germline ends. The CDR3 here is CASSPGGRQETQYF. CDR3 nucleotide sequence: TGCGCCAGCAGCCCGGGGGGCCGGCAAGAGACCCAGTACTTC.

Only a few counts were recorded for this clonotype. This rearrangement joins TRBV10-3 to TRBJ2-6; D unresolved. Per the germline V gene, CDR1 is ENHRY and CDR2 is SYGVKD. The V gene lost 3 bases and the J gene lost 0 bases, with 9 bases spanning the gap. This CDR3 comprises 16 residues. CDR3 in amino acids: CAISDPRSSGANVLTF. CDR3 bases: TGTGCCATCAGTGACCCAAGGTCCTCTGGGGCCAACGTCCTGACTTTC.

This clonotype was detected ten times or more. The V gene is TRBV14, the J gene TRBJ2-1; 8 bases map to TRBD1. CDR1 and CDR2 from the germline V gene are SGHDN and FVKESK. The CDR3 totals 16 residues. The V and J ends lost 4 bases and 0 bases, in that order; junction bases with no gene match: 5. The CDR3 region has the DNA TGTGCCAGCAGCCCTCACGGACAGGGCTCCTACAATGAGCAGTTCTTC. Translating gives CASSPHGQGSYNEQFF.

This clonotype was seen a handful of times. The rearrangement uses TRBV7-2 and TRBJ1-1; D is undetermined. Germline loops: CDR1 SGHTA, CDR2 FQGNSA. The CDR3 is 14 amino acids. Trimming removed 2 bases from V and 1 base from J, with 8 bases in between. The CDR3 loop is CASSLLQANTEAFF. Here the CDR3 DNA reads TGTGCCAGCAGCTTATTGCAGGCGAACACTGAAGCTTTCTTT.

The chain recombines TRBV5-8 with TRBJ2-1; TRBD1 or TRBD2 may be the D gene (5 bases each). Germline assignment: CDR1 SGHTS and CDR2 YDEGEE. The CDR3 consists of 12 residues. The V gene lost 4 bases and the J gene lost 15 bases, with 17 bases spanning the gap. The CDR3 sequence is CASSLRDLTGFF. The CDR3 DNA sequence: TGTGCCAGCAGCCTCCGGGACCTTACCGGGTTCTTC.

V is TRBV27 and J is TRBJ2-3; 8 bases agree with TRBD2. CDR3 length equals 16 residues. With 4 bases clipped from V and 2 bases from J, the junction kept 8 bases outside the gene matches. Germline lookup yields CDR1 MNHEY and CDR2 SMNVEV (reference sequence). The CDR3 DNA reads TGTGCCAGCAGTTCGGGACTAGGGAGAGACACAGATACGCAGTATTTT. Translated, it gives CASSSGLGRDTDTQYF.

This clonotype was counted many times. The V gene is TRBV7-2, the J gene TRBJ2-7; tentatively, D is TRBD2 (5 bases). The CDR3 has 15 amino acids. V was shortened by 5 bases and J by 2 bases, with 16 bases between the two germline ends. Germline CDR1 reads SGHTA; CDR2 reads FQGNSA. In DNA, the CDR3 is TGTGCCAGCAGCACCCACGAGGGCAAGGCCTACGAGCAGTACTTC. Translated, it gives CASSTHEGKAYEQYF.

This clonotype was detected only a few times. This rearrangement joins TRBV18 to TRBJ2-5; D unresolved. Germline V gives CDR1 KGHSH, CDR2 LQKENI. CDR3 size: 15 residues. The V end lost 5 bases, the J end lost 4 bases, and 17 bases lay between the germline ends. This CDR3 is CASSSFGQLGETQYF. As DNA, the CDR3 is TGTGCCAGCTCATCATTTGGGCAGCTGGGAGAGACCCAGTACTTC.

The V gene is TRBV7-8, the J gene TRBJ2-1; D assignment may be TRBD1 or TRBD2 (5 bases each). Germline V lookup: CDR1 SGHVS, CDR2 FQNEAQ. V was cut by 5 bases and J by 7 bases, with 24 bases left in between. This CDR3 is 17 amino acids long. CDR3 protein: CASSPPPGGPRGNEQFF. CDR3 DNA: TGTGCCAGCAGCCCCCCTCCTGGAGGCCCAAGGGGTAATGAGCAGTTCTTC.

This clonotype turned up a few times. The chain employs TRBV6-2 or TRBV6-3 and TRBJ2-5; D possibly corresponds to TRBD2 (5 bases). V was cut by 0 bases and J by 2 bases, with 16 bases left in between. Germline lookup yields CDR1 MNHEY and CDR2 SVGEGT. The CDR3 totals 17 residues. The CDR3 DNA reads TGTGCCAGCAGTTACTCGAGTCGTCCGCCGGGACAAGAGACCCAGTACTTC. This sequence encodes CASSYSSRPPGQETQYF.

In this sample, this clonotype turned up many times. CDR3 in DNA: TGTGCCAGCAGCCAGGGACTAGCGGGGGCCACAGATACGCAGTATTTT. As protein: CASSQGLAGATDTQYF. The chain employs TRBV7-3 and TRBJ2-3; 14 bases map to TRBD2. The germline V gene encodes CDR1 SGHTA and CDR2 FQGTGA. This CDR3 has 16 residues. V was clipped by 5 bases and J by 2 bases; unmatched bases: 3.

This clonotype came up many times. This chain joins TRBV25-1 and TRBJ2-3; maybe TRBD1 (6 bases). Germline CDR1 and CDR2: MGHDK and SYGVNS. The CDR3 is 16 amino acids. Trimming shortened V by 1 base and J by 4 bases, and 15 bases separated the two germline ends. The CDR3 is CASSESPGQGSDTQYF. The CDR3 DNA follows: TGTGCCAGCAGTGAATCCCCCGGGCAGGGGTCAGATACGCAGTATTTT.

By share, this clonotype counts as large. Relative to the germline gene, one junction end is altered; a read error may explain this. The CDR3 loop is CASSHSLQGTATNEKLFF. The CDR3 region has the DNA TGTGCCAGCAGTCACTCCCTACAGGGGACAGCAACTAATGAAAAACTGTTTTTT. The chain combines TRBV6-6 with TRBJ1-4, with 7 positions matching TRBD1. CDR1 and CDR2 from the germline V gene are MNHNY and SVGAGI (reference sequence). This CDR3 is 18 amino acids long.

This clonotype was seen more than once but under ten times. This chain's CDR3 is CASGATATAQETQYF. The CDR3 DNA sequence: TGCGCCAGCGGAGCTACAGCTACAGCTCAAGAGACCCAGTACTTC. The rearrangement uses TRBV5-1 and TRBJ2-5, with D unresolved. The CDR3 sequence is 15 residues long. Germline CDR1 and CDR2: SGHRS and YFSETQ. Trimming removed 7 bases from V and 2 bases from J, with 18 bases in between.

This chain links TRBV11-2 with TRBJ1-3; 8 bases agree with TRBD1. Germline V gene sequence: CDR1 SGHAT, CDR2 FQNNGV. Trimming at V came to 6 bases and at J to 0 bases, leaving 7 bases not matched to a gene. This CDR3 region has 16 residues. CDR3: CASRKTRGPSGNTIYF. CDR3 nucleotide sequence: TGTGCCAGCAGGAAAACCAGGGGGCCCTCTGGAAACACCATATATTTT.

The CDR3 spells CSAKQGWNTIYF. Written as DNA, the CDR3 is TGCAGTGCTAAACAGGGTTGGAACACCATATATTTT. The V gene is TRBV20-1, the J gene TRBJ1-3; possibly TRBD1 for D (6 bases). Trimming took 4 bases from V and 7 from J, leaving 11 bases between them. The CDR3 covers 12 residues. Looked up from germline, CDR1 is DFQATT and CDR2 is SNEGSKA (reference sequence).